The 14 T cell receptor beta chains given below trace back to one sample, sequenced in a study of T cell responses to AZD1222 COVID-19 vaccine. Assay used: immunoSEQ multiplex PCR; TCRdb lists only in-frame clones, some missing. This sample has around 140,000 clones, with 80% to 90% found just once. Source: peripheral blood, taken on day 0 of AZD1222 vaccination. The receptor set was obtained from an adult in good health.

For the CDR3, the DNA is TGTGCCAGCTATCTCGGGGGGAACTACGAGCAGTACTTC. It codes for CASYLGGNYEQYF. The J gene is TRBJ2-7, the V gene TRBV24-1, with 7 bases that match TRBD2. The CDR3 extends over 13 amino acids. CDR1 and CDR2 (germline): KGHDR, SFDVKD. The V gene end was trimmed by 11 bases and the J gene end by 3 bases; junction bases not matched to a gene: 9.

This chain uses TRBV2 with TRBJ2-6; TRBD2 might be the D (6 bases). The CDR3 has 15 amino acids. Trimming removed 4 bases at V and 2 bases at J, with 9 bases between. Germline V gene lookup returns CDR1 SNHLY and CDR2 FYNNEI. DNA for the CDR3: TGTGCCAGCAGTGTGGAGGGGACTGGGGCCAACGTCCTGACTTTC. Encoded protein: CASSVEGTGANVLTF.

The chain employs TRBV18 and TRBJ2-7, with D perhaps TRBD2 (6 bases). The germline CDR1 and CDR2 sequences are KGHSH and LQKENI. With 6 bases removed from V and 4 bases from J, the gap between germline ends came to 19 bases. The CDR3 has 15 residues. DNA of the CDR3: TGTGCCAGCTCCCGAGGGACTGATGCTGGTTACGAGCAGTACTTC. Translated, it gives CASSRGTDAGYEQYF.

This chain links TRBV24-1 with TRBJ2-6; D remains unclear. This CDR3 comprises 14 residues. Trimming removed 3 bases from V and 3 bases from J, with 5 bases in between. Germline V gene lookup returns CDR1 KGHDR and CDR2 SFDVKD. CDR3 nucleotide sequence: TGTGCCACCAGTGATGGGCGTGGGGCCAACGTCCTGACTTTC. It translates to CATSDGRGANVLTF.

V usage is TRBV5-1 and J usage is TRBJ2-7; perhaps TRBD1 as D (6 bases). The CDR3 totals 13 residues. The V end lost 3 bases, the J end lost 6 bases, and 13 bases lay between the germline ends. CDR1 SGHRS and CDR2 YFSETQ come from the germline V gene. CDR3 in amino acids: CASSSQGTTEQYF. The CDR3 nucleotides read TGCGCCAGCAGCTCCCAGGGGACCACCGAGCAGTACTTC.

The chain recombines TRBV6-6 with TRBJ2-4; D is perhaps TRBD1 or TRBD2 (5 bases each). CDR1 is MNHNY and CDR2 is SVGAGI in the germline V gene (reference sequence). The CDR3 sequence is 16 residues long. V dropped 0 bases and J dropped 2 bases, with 11 bases sitting between them. As DNA, the CDR3 is TGTGCCAGCAGTTACTCGCGAGGGGATCCCAAAAACATTCAGTACTTC. Translated, it gives CASSYSRGDPKNIQYF.

The chain uses TRBV5-4 and TRBJ1-1; D is unclear. Germline CDR1 is SGHNT and CDR2 is YYREEE (reference sequence). Trimming shortened V by 0 bases and J by 4 bases, and 7 bases separated the two germline ends. The CDR3 has 13 residues. The DNA for the CDR3 is TGTGCCAGCAGCTTGGACGGGGTCACTGAAGCTTTCTTT. This sequence encodes CASSLDGVTEAFF.

This rearrangement joins TRBV5-5 to TRBJ2-5; TRBD1 aligns across 8 bases. The germline V gene encodes CDR1 SGHKS and CDR2 YYEKEE (reference sequence). This CDR3 spans 15 amino acids. The J segment lost 5 bases and the V segment lost 4 bases, leaving 10 bases of the junction unmatched. The CDR3 DNA follows: TGTGCCAGCAGCCTAACGGACAGGGCGTTTGAGACCCAGTACTTC. It specifies CASSLTDRAFETQYF.

A single count supports this clone. V usage is TRBV6-2 or TRBV6-3 and J usage is TRBJ1-5; D is possibly TRBD1 (6 bases). Trimming shortened V by 5 bases and J by 0 bases, and 11 bases separated the two germline ends. The CDR3 is made up of 15 amino acids. The V gene's germline CDR1 is MNHEY and CDR2 SVGEGT. This CDR3 is CASSRHRDSNQPQHF. CDR3 nucleotides: TGTGCCAGCAGTCGTCACAGGGATAGCAATCAGCCCCAGCATTTT.

The V and J genes are TRBV28 and TRBJ1-1; TRBD1 is a possible D gene (6 bases). V dropped 6 bases and J dropped 2 bases, with 16 bases sitting between them. The CDR3 is made up of 15 amino acids. CDR1 and CDR2 (germline): MDHEN, SYDVKM. Here the CDR3 reads CASRLGGFSNTEAFF. The CDR3 DNA reads TGTGCCAGCAGATTAGGGGGTTTCTCAAACACTGAAGCTTTCTTT.

The rearrangement uses TRBV11-2 and TRBJ2-7; tentatively, D is TRBD1 (6 bases). The CDR3 consists of 12 residues. CDR1 SGHAT and CDR2 FQNNGV come from the germline V gene. The V end was cut by 8 bases, the J end by 12 bases, with 20 bases between. Here the CDR3 DNA reads TGTGCCAGCCGGAAAAAGGGACAAATCCTGTACTTC. Encoded protein: CASRKKGQILYF.

This chain connects TRBV12-3 or TRBV12-4 to TRBJ1-5; D remains ambiguous. The CDR3 sequence is 13 residues long. Trimming took 4 bases from V and 5 from J, leaving 9 bases between them. This CDR3 reads CASSSTFDQPQHF. DNA of the CDR3: TGTGCCAGCAGTTCGACATTCGATCAGCCCCAGCATTTT.

A word on this clone: The sample carries other DNA sequences with the same CDR3. This sequence joins TRBV28 and TRBJ2-3; D is possibly TRBD1 (7 bases). In germline, CDR1 is MDHEN, CDR2 SYDVKM. The CDR3 has 14 residues. V lost 6 bases and J 0 bases, leaving 10 bases between the germline ends. CDR3 region: CASSPGGSTDTQYF. The CDR3 region has the DNA TGTGCCAGCAGCCCAGGGGGGAGCACAGATACGCAGTATTTT.

J is TRBJ1-2 and V is TRBV7-8, with TRBD1 matching 9 bases. Per germline, CDR1 SGHVS and CDR2 FQNEAQ. The junction had 10 bases not matched to a gene; V was cut back by 5 bases and J by 9 bases. This CDR3 is built from 14 residues. The CDR3 DNA reads as TGTGCCAGCAGCGAATACCGGGACAGGGTCCGCTACACCTTC. Amino acids: CASSEYRDRVRYTF.